The next 12 T cell receptor beta chains were all read from a single sample in a study of Graves' ophthalmopathy and Graves' hyperthyroidism (dated by TCRdb to the late 2010s). The instrument was an Illumina HiSeq 2000. TCR beta CDR3 regions were amplified from RNA transcripts for repertoire sequencing. The first round was an RT-PCR using HTBI primers with the Qiagen OneStep RT-PCR kit, and this first round was followed by a second-round multiplex PCR, then size selection and purification. TCRdb redid the processing of the public reads, applying fastp at Q25 and MiXCR, and retained in-frame beta chains. Rows with one shared CDR3 protein collapse into an entry with the most common genes and DNA. This sample has hundreds of thousands of distinct CDR3 sequences in its table, and approximately 21% of those were observed once. Clones ranked in the top ten supply roughly 6.9% of the sample. Source material: peripheral blood. These receptors were obtained from a woman younger than 30 with stable Graves' hyperthyroidism. Some clones in this sample may be carry-over from other donors' samples. Donor details come from another sample of the same person, matched by shared clones.

This clonotype was seen only a few times. The chain recombines TRBV28 with TRBJ1-1, with a weak D call TRBD1 (6 bases). V dropped 7 bases and J dropped 4 bases, with 16 bases sitting between them. This CDR3 region has 14 residues. Germline V lookup: CDR1 MDHEN, CDR2 SYDVKM. DNA of the CDR3: TGTGCCAGCAATCACGGAGGGGGATTCACTGAAGCTTTCTTT. Protein product: CASNHGGGFTEAFF.

With respect to this clonotype: A much larger clone differs by one base, so this may be a read error. V usage is TRBV6-1 and J usage is TRBJ2-7; 10 bases line up with TRBD1. This CDR3 comprises 15 residues. Germline loops: CDR1 MNHNS, CDR2 SASEGT. The CDR3 here is CACRTGTGAGYEQYF. The CDR3 DNA reads TGTGCCTGCAGAACAGGGACAGGGGCCGGCTACGAGCAGTACTTC.

This clonotype was counted ten times or more. The chain carries TRBV7-9 and TRBJ2-7; a weak D match, TRBD1 (6 bases). Germline V gives CDR1 SEHNR, CDR2 FQNEAQ (reference sequence). The ends were cut back, 6 bases at V and 1 base at J, with 16 bases in the middle. The CDR3 sequence is 15 residues long. The CDR3 DNA is TGTGCCAGCAGTCGTACGGGACACCCGTCCTACGAGCAGTACTTC. Translating gives CASSRTGHPSYEQYF.

This clonotype was observed many times. CDR3 sequence (DNA): TGCAGTGCTACTGGGCAGGGGCCCTACGAGCAGTACTTC. It codes for CSATGQGPYEQYF. The chain is built from TRBV20-1 and TRBJ2-7, with D perhaps matching TRBD1 (6 bases). The V gene lost 4 bases and the J gene lost 2 bases, with 12 bases spanning the gap. The CDR3 consists of 13 residues. Per the germline V gene, CDR1 is DFQATT and CDR2 is SNEGSKA (reference sequence).

A few counts support this clonotype. The rearrangement links TRBV20-1 to TRBJ2-7, with 8 bases matching TRBD1. Germline values: CDR1 DFQATT, CDR2 SNEGSKA (reference sequence). The CDR3 sequence is 14 residues long. After removal of 3 bases from V and 5 bases from J, the junction contained 9 bases not matched to a gene. The CDR3 is CSARGGRGRHEQYF. CDR3 in DNA: TGCAGTGCTAGGGGTGGCAGGGGGCGCCACGAGCAGTACTTC.

There are many counts of this clonotype. The rearrangement uses TRBV25-1 and TRBJ1-1, with D uncertain. V lost 8 bases to trimming and J lost 4 bases, with 11 bases between them. The length of the CDR3 is 12 residues. In germline, CDR1 is MGHDK, CDR2 SYGVNS. CDR3 DNA: TGTGCCAGCGGGTGGGAGAGCACTGAAGCTTTCTTT. It codes for CASGWESTEAFF.

The chain is built from TRBV10-3 and TRBJ2-4; D is unresolved. The CDR3 is made up of 12 amino acids. Trimming cost V 0 bases and J 14 bases, with 11 bases left between them. Germline CDR1 reads ENHRY; CDR2 reads SYGVKD. The DNA for the CDR3 is TGTGCCATCAGTGAGTCGGGGTCAGGCAAGTACTTC. Protein product: CAISESGSGKYF.

This chain uses TRBV25-1 with TRBJ1-2, with D possibly matching TRBD1 (5 bases). From germline, CDR1 is MGHDK and CDR2 SYGVNS. V lost 5 bases and J lost 6, with 25 bases in between. The CDR3 has 17 residues. CDR3 sequence (DNA): TGTGCCAGCAGTCTTTGGGACTTTGGTGGACCCCTGGATGGCTACACCTTC. The encoded protein is CASSLWDFGGPLDGYTF.

This clonotype was counted only a few times. The chain links TRBV6-2 or TRBV6-3 to TRBJ2-5; TRBD1 aligns across 10 bases. CDR1 and CDR2 from the germline V gene are MNHEY and SVGEGT. CDR3 length: 18 amino acids. The junction had 11 bases not matched to a gene; V was cut back by 2 bases and J by 2 bases. CDR3 sequence reads: CASSYVLGTGAHQETQYF. The CDR3 DNA follows: TGTGCCAGCAGTTACGTGCTGGGGACAGGGGCCCATCAAGAGACCCAGTACTTC.

In its sample, this clonotype was seen a few times. This CDR3 reads CASSPLSAGPQHF. The CDR3 DNA follows: TGTGCCAGCAGCCCACTTTCCGCTGGGCCCCAGCATTTT. This sequence joins TRBV6-1 and TRBJ1-5; D ambiguous. This CDR3 comprises 13 residues. V shed 6 bases and J shed 9 bases, with 15 bases lying between them. Germline V gene sequence: CDR1 MNHNS, CDR2 SASEGT.

This clonotype was found many times. The chain uses TRBV20-1 and TRBJ1-5, with no clear D. CDR3 length: 11 amino acids. Trimming cost V 3 bases and J 4 bases, with 4 bases left between them. The V gene's germline CDR1 is DFQATT and CDR2 SNEGSKA (reference sequence). This CDR3 reads CSARVNQPQHF. The CDR3 DNA follows: TGCAGTGCTAGGGTGAATCAGCCCCAGCATTTT.

This clonotype has ten or more counts. The chain employs TRBV6-2 or TRBV6-3 and TRBJ1-2, with D maybe TRBD1 (5 bases). The germline V and J ends were trimmed by 0 bases and 0 bases, with 17 bases remaining between them. CDR3 size: 18 residues. Per the germline V gene, CDR1 is MNHEY and CDR2 is SVGEGT. The CDR3 nucleotides read TGTGCCAGCAGTTACTCGCTGATAGGGGCAGCTACTAACTATGGCTACACCTTC. This sequence encodes CASSYSLIGAATNYGYTF.